This T cell receptor (beta chain) stems from a study of blood T cells in healthy people across ages. Study results and limitations: Lack of knowledge of donor CMV status possibly confounded expanded clonotype changes.

Those donating, healthy Caucasian individuals from Russia, were aged 6 to 90. Total RNA, at least 6 micrograms per sample, came from PBMCs. Germline V gene sequence: CDR1 SGHTA, CDR2 FQGNSA. The CDR3 runs to 14 residues. This clonotype was seen only once. The target antigen is unknown. Combining a sample-barcoded 5' primer with a J-beta primer mix, a second PCR ran for roughly 6 to 11 cycles. TCRdb passed the 5' RACE reads through MiXCR, listing each CDR3 protein once. The table shows some 1.5 million distinct CDR3 sequences, with roughly 43% occurring only once. Material: blood. The chain links TRBV7-2 to TRBJ2-7, with D tentatively TRBD1 or TRBD2 (7 bases each). Near its end, the DNA agrees better with TRBJ2-5, so the J call may be wrong. The origin of this receptor is a woman aged 18-29 years in good health. CDR3 loop: CASSFSGGEGTQYF. CDR3 nucleotide sequence: TGTGCCAGCAGCTTTTCAGGGGGGGAGGGGACCCAGTACTTC.